Shown below are 17 T cell receptor beta chains from a single sample sequenced in a study of post-analysis software for immune sequencing data. General observations from the study: In patients, about five TRBV segments were more frequent than in controls, with TRBV5-6, TRBV5-1 and TRBV20-1 among them.

No antigen has been identified for these receptors. Presence of unique molecular identifiers characterized the TCR beta cDNA libraries. TCRdb reprocessed the PCR reads with MiXCR, giving one entry per CDR3 protein. The sample lists approximately 360,000 distinct CDR3 sequences; 30% to 45% were seen once. Sequenced input: blood. Source of these receptors: a girl between 10 and 17 years old with multiple sclerosis.

This chain joins TRBV19 and TRBJ2-3; TRBD1 agrees at 7 bases. J lost 5 bases, V lost 5 bases, and 1 base had no gene match. The CDR3 has 12 residues. Germline CDR1 and CDR2: LNHDA and SQIVND (reference sequence). The CDR3 protein is CASSYRGDTQYF. DNA of the CDR3: TGTGCCAGTAGTTACAGGGGAGATACGCAGTATTTT.

In this sample, this clonotype turned up a few times. This rearrangement joins TRBV2 to TRBJ2-2, with TRBD1 matching over 11 bases. This CDR3 is built from 15 residues. V trimming: 6 bases; J trimming: 4 bases; junction bases outside the gene matches: 4. Germline V gives CDR1 SNHLY, CDR2 FYNNEI. CDR3 nucleotides: TGTGCCAGCAGCCCGGGACAGGGGGGCACCGGGGAGCTGTTTTTT. It specifies CASSPGQGGTGELFF.

This clonotype appeared many times. The V call is TRBV18, the J call TRBJ2-1, with 10 bases lining up with TRBD2. The germline V gene encodes CDR1 KGHSH and CDR2 LQKENI. V trimming: 0 bases; J trimming: 5 bases; junction bases outside the gene matches: 1. The CDR3 extends over 15 amino acids. CDR3 sequence (DNA): TGTGCCAGCTCACCACCGAGCGGGGGGGACAATGAGCAGTTCTTC. It is translated as CASSPPSGGDNEQFF.

This sequence joins TRBV11-2 and TRBJ2-3; tentatively, D is TRBD2 (5 bases). The V end was cut by 4 bases, the J end by 1 base, with 12 bases between. Germline V CDR1 and CDR2: SGHAT, FQNNGV. CDR3 length equals 15 residues. CDR3 nucleotides: TGTGCCAGCAGCTCCCTCCGGACTGGCACAGATACGCAGTATTTT. This sequence encodes CASSSLRTGTDTQYF.

J is TRBJ1-2 and V is TRBV7-9, with 8 bases aligning to TRBD1. CDR3 size: 16 residues. CDR1 is SEHNR, CDR2 FQNEAQ, per germline (reference sequence). V lost 1 base and J lost 5; bases outside the gene matches: 9. CDR3 sequence: CASSLGQGHTGYGYTF. The CDR3 bases are TGTGCCAGCAGCTTAGGACAGGGGCATACCGGATATGGCTACACCTTC.

CDR3 nucleotide sequence: TGTGCCAGCAGCTTAACCCGAGGGGGGTGGGATGAGCAGTTCTTC. This gives the protein CASSLTRGGWDEQFF. The chain joins TRBV7-2 to TRBJ2-1; D possibly uses TRBD1 or TRBD2 (6 bases each). The CDR3 contains 15 residues. CDR1 and CDR2 (germline): SGHTA, FQGNSA. The ends were cut back, 2 bases at V and 8 bases at J, with 16 bases in the middle.

Note on this clonotype: One end of the junction fails to match germline, which may point to a read error. This chain connects TRBV4-2 to TRBJ2-7; no clear D gene. This CDR3 is 15 amino acids long. The germline V gene encodes CDR1 LGHNA and CDR2 YNFKEQ. Here the CDR3 DNA reads TGTGCCAGCAGCCAAGTCGACGGAATAAACTACGGGCAGTACTTC. Translating gives CASSQVDGINYGQYF.

This clonotype has just a few counts. This chain joins TRBV6-2 or TRBV6-3 and TRBJ1-2; D unclear. V was clipped by 6 bases and J by 6 bases, with 11 bases between them. CDR3 length: 12 amino acids. CDR1 is MNHEY, CDR2 SVGEGT, per germline. The CDR3 region is CASSPSTDGYTF. The DNA for the CDR3 is TGTGCCAGCAGCCCCTCTACGGATGGCTACACCTTC.

The sample holds many counts of this clonotype. The CDR3 DNA reads TGTGCCAGCAGCTTACCGATCTCTGGGGCCAACGTCCTGACTTTC. Its translation is CASSLPISGANVLTF. The chain joins TRBV28 to TRBJ2-6; D not certain. The CDR3 is 15 residues long. V gave up 6 bases and J gave up 0 bases, with 9 bases separating them. CDR1 MDHEN and CDR2 SYDVKM come from the germline V gene.

This rearrangement joins TRBV12-3 or TRBV12-4 to TRBJ2-3, with 9 positions matching TRBD1. The CDR3 runs to 16 residues. The trim removed 3 bases at V and 2 bases at J, leaving 6 bases unmatched. The CDR3 DNA reads TGTGCCAGCAGTTTTGGAGACAGGGGGTCCACAGATACGCAGTATTTT. It yields the protein CASSFGDRGSTDTQYF.

This chain joins TRBV10-3 and TRBJ2-7, with D perhaps being TRBD1 or TRBD2 (6 bases each). Germline V gene lookup returns CDR1 ENHRY and CDR2 SYGVKD. The CDR3 consists of 13 residues. The ends were cut back, 2 bases at V and 5 bases at J, with 10 bases in the middle. This CDR3 is CAISERRGDEQYF. The DNA of the CDR3 is TGTGCCATCAGTGAGAGGAGGGGGGACGAGCAGTACTTC.

This clonotype has more than one count but fewer than ten. The chain recombines TRBV12-3 or TRBV12-4 with TRBJ2-5, with a tentative D call TRBD1 (6 bases). V was clipped by 1 base and J by 1 base, with 13 bases between them. This CDR3 comprises 16 residues. In DNA, the CDR3 is TGTGCCAGCAGTTTAGGGGCAGGGGCCGGCCAAGAGACCCAGTACTTC. Protein: CASSLGAGAGQETQYF.

The V and J genes are TRBV7-2 and TRBJ1-1, with a weak D call TRBD1 (5 bases). The V gene's germline CDR1 is SGHTA and CDR2 FQGNSA. The CDR3 sequence is 15 residues long. The ends were cut back, 0 bases at V and 0 bases at J, with 8 bases in the middle. The CDR3 reads CASSLAGRVNTEAFF. The CDR3 coding sequence is TGTGCCAGCAGCTTAGCGGGCAGGGTGAACACTGAAGCTTTCTTT.

This clonotype was found a few times. This rearrangement joins TRBV28 to TRBJ2-5, with D maybe TRBD2 (6 bases). The V end was cut by 5 bases, the J end by 4 bases, with 17 bases between. The CDR3 length is 15 residues. The germline CDR1 and CDR2 sequences are MDHEN and SYDVKM. The CDR3 is CASSPQITGGETQYF. CDR3 DNA: TGTGCCAGCAGTCCGCAGATCACCGGGGGAGAGACCCAGTACTTC.

This clonotype was seen a handful of times. V is TRBV5-6 and J is TRBJ1-5; a possible D gene is TRBD1 (5 bases). The germline V and J ends were trimmed by 3 bases and 4 bases, with 8 bases remaining between them. Germline CDR1 and CDR2: SGHDT and YYEEEE. The CDR3 extends over 13 amino acids. The CDR3 protein is CASSSTDNQPQHF. The CDR3 DNA sequence: TGTGCCAGCAGCTCGACAGATAATCAGCCCCAGCATTTT.

The chain has TRBV5-1 and TRBJ2-3, with D possibly being TRBD2 (5 bases). This CDR3 region has 16 residues. Trimming took 1 base from V and 5 from J, leaving 17 bases between them. Germline V gives CDR1 SGHRS, CDR2 YFSETQ. As DNA, the CDR3 is TGCGCCAGCAGCTTGCCGACTGAGGGCTTGGGAGATACGCAGTATTTT. It specifies CASSLPTEGLGDTQYF.

V gene TRBV12-3 or TRBV12-4 combines with J gene TRBJ2-1; D remains ambiguous. Trimming pared 6 bases from V and 8 bases from J, leaving 14 bases between. The CDR3 covers 13 residues. CDR3 sequence reads: CASSPPLYDEQFF. As DNA, the CDR3 is TGTGCCAGCAGCCCTCCCTTGTACGATGAGCAGTTCTTC.